The 26 T cell receptor beta chains listed next were all sequenced from one sample in a study of shared clonotypes between healthy human individuals. Produced via immunoSEQ multiplex PCR; TCRdb's table is partial and in-frame only. Of 600,000 to 800,000 clones in the sample, around 77% were seen once. Material: memory CD4+ T cells sorted from blood. Subset: CD45RA-negative fraction. These receptors all come from a woman in her thirties in good health.

This clone came up a few times. J is TRBJ1-4 and V is TRBV6-5; D gene uncertain. This CDR3 is 12 amino acids long. Per germline, CDR1 MNHEY and CDR2 SVGAGI. Trimming removed 7 bases at V and 5 bases at J, with 8 bases between. CDR3 nucleotides: TGTGCCAGCAAGGGAAAAAATGAAAAACTGTTTTTT. Translating it yields CASKGKNEKLFF.

The chain joins TRBV10-1 to TRBJ2-3; D is ambiguous. The CDR3 is 11 amino acids. Germline-derived CDR1 and CDR2 are WNHNN and SYGVQD (reference sequence). The V end was cut by 5 bases, the J end by 6 bases, with 6 bases between. CDR3 coding DNA: TGCGCCAGCAGTAACAGTGATACGCAGTATTTT. Translation: CASSNSDTQYF.

As for this clone: Distinct nucleotide sequences in the sample also encode this CDR3. The gene calls are TRBV27 and TRBJ2-6, with D hard to call. The germline V and J ends were trimmed by 8 bases and 2 bases, with 7 bases remaining between them. In germline, CDR1 is MNHEY, CDR2 SMNVEV (reference sequence). The CDR3 runs to 13 residues. CDR3 nucleotide sequence: TGTGCCAGCTCTCTTGCTGGGGCCAACGTCCTGACTTTC. Its protein product is CASSLAGANVLTF.

There are many counts of this clone. The chain recombines TRBV27 with TRBJ1-4; no definite D call. The germline V gene encodes CDR1 MNHEY and CDR2 SMNVEV (reference sequence). The CDR3 loop spans 13 amino acids. V lost 3 bases and J 5 bases, leaving 7 bases between the germline ends. As DNA, the CDR3 is TGTGCCAGCAGTTTCCGTTTGAATGAAAAACTGTTTTTT. As protein: CASSFRLNEKLFF.

The V and J genes are TRBV7-9 and TRBJ2-5; D gene unclear. V gave up 3 bases and J gave up 5 bases, with 10 bases separating them. The CDR3 totals 13 residues. From germline, CDR1 is SEHNR and CDR2 FQNEAQ (reference sequence). DNA of the CDR3: TGTGCCAGCAGCTTCGGACCGGGTGAGACCCAGTACTTC. It codes for CASSFGPGETQYF.

The V and J genes are TRBV10-3 and TRBJ1-5, with a tentative D call TRBD1 (5 bases). CDR1 is ENHRY and CDR2 is SYGVKD in the germline V gene. V was cut by 10 bases and J by 2 bases, with 12 bases left in between. CDR3 length: 13 residues. The CDR3 loop is CATQGWGNQPQHF. Written as DNA, the CDR3 is TGTGCCACCCAGGGTTGGGGCAATCAGCCCCAGCATTTT.

This sequence joins TRBV11-2 and TRBJ1-1; 9 bases map to TRBD1. V gave up 4 bases and J gave up 10 bases; unmatched junction bases: 10. Germline assignment: CDR1 SGHAT and CDR2 FQNNGV. This CDR3 region has 14 residues. The CDR3 DNA reads as TGTGCCAGCAGCTCGATTGGGGGACAGGGCGCAGCTTTCTTT. Its translation is CASSSIGGQGAAFF.

This clone has just a few counts. The chain links TRBV11-2 to TRBJ1-1; D possibly corresponds to TRBD1 (5 bases). This CDR3 region has 12 residues. Germline CDR1 reads SGHAT; CDR2 reads FQNNGV. V was pared by 4 bases and J by 7 bases, with 10 bases between. The CDR3 bases are TGTGCCAGCAGCTGGCGGGGGGATGAAGCTTTCTTT. As protein: CASSWRGDEAFF.

The chain couples TRBV6-1 to TRBJ2-3; possible D gene TRBD2, 5 bases. The V end was cut by 4 bases, the J end by 1 base, with 9 bases between. Looked up from germline, CDR1 is MNHNS and CDR2 is SASEGT. This CDR3 has 14 residues. The CDR3 region is CASSGGWGTDTQYF. CDR3 DNA sequence: TGTGCCAGCAGTGGAGGGTGGGGCACAGATACGCAGTATTTT.

The chain has TRBV19 and TRBJ2-1; 8 bases line up with TRBD1. The ends lost 3 bases at V and 7 bases at J; junction bases unmatched: 11. Germline CDR1 and CDR2: LNHDA and SQIVND (reference sequence). This CDR3 has 16 amino acids. The DNA for the CDR3 is TGTGCCAGTAGTATCCCCGGGACAGGTCGTAGGAATGAGCAGTTCTTC. Protein product: CASSIPGTGRRNEQFF. The variable domain in full, with the rest retrieved from reference TRBV19 and TRBJ2-1, is DGGITQSPKYLFRKEGQNVTLSCEQNLNHDAMYWYRQDPGQGLRLIYYSQIVNDFQKGDIAEGYSVSREKKESFPLTVTSAQKNPTAFYLCASSIPGTGRRNEQFFGPGTRLTVL.

The J gene is TRBJ2-3, the V gene TRBV2, with 8 bases lining up with TRBD1. This CDR3 comprises 18 residues. The J segment lost 2 bases and the V segment lost 6 bases, leaving 16 bases of the junction unmatched. Germline values: CDR1 SNHLY, CDR2 FYNNEI. Written as DNA, the CDR3 is TGTGCCAGCAGGGCAGACAGGGGAGGCGTGCGGCCCACAGATACGCAGTATTTT. It yields the protein CASRADRGGVRPTDTQYF.

The chain has TRBV29-1 and TRBJ1-4; D remains ambiguous. Germline V CDR1 and CDR2: SQVTM, ANQGSEA. This CDR3 region has 14 residues. Between the trimmed V and J ends, which lost 5 bases and 8 bases, there was a span of 18 bases. CDR3 sequence reads: CSVLPGLHEEKLFF. The CDR3, as DNA: TGCAGCGTTCTGCCGGGCCTTCACGAGGAAAAACTGTTTTTT. The entire variable domain, with the rest obtained from reference TRBV29-1 and TRBJ1-4, is as follows: SAVISQKPSRDICQRGTSLTIQCQVDSQVTMMFWYRQQPGQSLTLIATANQGSEATYESGFVIDKFPISRPNLTFSTLTVSNMSPEDSSIYLCSVLPGLHEEKLFFGSGTQLSVL.

The rearrangement uses TRBV30 and TRBJ1-6; D gene unclear. V was cut by 2 bases and J by 7 bases, with 3 bases left in between. This CDR3 is 11 amino acids long. Per the germline V gene, CDR1 is GTSNPN and CDR2 is SVGIG (reference sequence). CDR3 nucleotides: TGTGCCTGGAGTCTGAATTCACCCCTCCACTTT. Its translation is CAWSLNSPLHF.

The V gene is TRBV7-9, the J gene TRBJ2-3; 11 bases map to TRBD2. V was pared by 5 bases and J by 5 bases, with 12 bases of the junction left unmatched. CDR3 length: 17 residues. In germline, CDR1 is SEHNR, CDR2 FQNEAQ (reference sequence). CDR3 in DNA: TGTGCCAGCAGCCTAACACTAGCGGGAGCAGGTGTAGATACGCAGTATTTT. Its protein product is CASSLTLAGAGVDTQYF.

The CDR3 region is CASSQSPEAFF. CDR3 DNA sequence: TGTGCCAGCAGCCAATCCCCTGAAGCTTTCTTT. The rearrangement joins TRBV14 to TRBJ1-1; D not certain. Trimming stripped 2 bases from V and 6 bases from J, with 4 bases between. This CDR3 has 11 residues. Looked up from germline, CDR1 is SGHDN and CDR2 is FVKESK.

J is TRBJ1-1 and V is TRBV15; no firm D call. Germline loops: CDR1 LNHNV, CDR2 YYDKDF (reference sequence). This CDR3 is 18 amino acids long. V was cut by 0 bases and J by 4 bases, with 21 bases left in between. CDR3 region: CATSRDFSVRAVGTEAFF. The CDR3, as DNA: TGTGCCACCAGCAGAGATTTCTCTGTACGGGCGGTGGGCACTGAAGCTTTCTTT.

This chain uses TRBV28 with TRBJ1-2; D unclear. V gave up 6 bases and J gave up 8 bases, with 7 bases separating them. The CDR3 contains 10 residues. Germline loops: CDR1 MDHEN, CDR2 SYDVKM. The CDR3 DNA reads TGTGCCAGCAGCCGCAGGGGCTACACCTTC. This encodes CASSRRGYTF.

In this sample, this clone turned up once. The chain couples TRBV11-3 to TRBJ2-7; 13 bases line up with TRBD2. CDR1 is SGHNT, CDR2 YENEEA, per germline. This CDR3 is 14 amino acids long. J gave up 7 bases and V 4 bases, and 4 bases lay outside the gene matches. CDR3 DNA: TGTGCCAGCAGCTGGACTAGCGGGAGTGGTGAGCAGTACTTC. This encodes CASSWTSGSGEQYF.

This chain joins TRBV5-4 and TRBJ1-1; D is uncertain. V gave up 0 bases and J gave up 5 bases, with 11 bases separating them. The CDR3 has 14 amino acids. CDR1 is SGHNT and CDR2 is YYREEE in the germline V gene (reference sequence). The DNA for the CDR3 is TGTGCCAGCAGCTTGGCCAAAGGGAGGACTGAAGCTTTCTTT. Protein: CASSLAKGRTEAFF.

This rearrangement joins TRBV5-8 to TRBJ1-3, with D uncertain. The V end lost 1 base, the J end lost 0 bases, and 5 bases lay between the germline ends. CDR3 length: 14 residues. Per the germline V gene, CDR1 is SGHTS and CDR2 is YDEGEE. In DNA, the CDR3 is TGTGCCAGCAGCTTGTTTAACTCTGGAAACACCATATATTTT. Its translation: CASSLFNSGNTIYF.

V and J are TRBV19 and TRBJ2-3, with TRBD2 matching over 10 bases. The V segment lost 4 bases and the J segment 6 bases; nucleotides outside the gene matches: 10. Germline V lookup: CDR1 LNHDA, CDR2 SQIVND (reference sequence). This CDR3 is 16 amino acids long. The CDR3 reads CASSTLASGRGDTQYF. Written as DNA, the CDR3 is TGTGCCAGTAGTACCCTGGCTAGCGGGAGAGGGGATACGCAGTATTTT.

This sequence joins TRBV14 and TRBJ2-3; 14 nucleotides agree with TRBD2. V was clipped by 4 bases and J by 7 bases; unmatched bases: 7. Germline V gives CDR1 SGHDN, CDR2 FVKESK. This CDR3 has 16 residues. The DNA for the CDR3 is TGTGCCAGCAGCCGGACTAGCGGGAGGTTGGGACATACGCAGTATTTT. This encodes CASSRTSGRLGHTQYF.

This clone is a singleton in its sample. This chain joins TRBV4-2 and TRBJ2-1; 9 nucleotides align to TRBD2. Germline V lookup: CDR1 LGHNA, CDR2 YNFKEQ. The CDR3 totals 14 residues. V was clipped by 4 bases and J by 7 bases; unmatched bases: 5. Here the CDR3 reads CASSRAGGQNEQFF. CDR3 bases: TGTGCCAGCAGCCGGGCGGGAGGGCAGAATGAGCAGTTCTTC.

This rearrangement joins TRBV2 to TRBJ1-5; D possibly corresponds to TRBD1 (5 bases). V was shortened by 5 bases and J by 4 bases, with 9 bases between the two germline ends. Germline CDR1 reads SNHLY; CDR2 reads FYNNEI. This CDR3 has 13 amino acids. The CDR3 nucleotides are TGTGCCAGCAGTCTGGGGGAGAATCAGCCCCAGCATTTT. This encodes CASSLGENQPQHF.

This clone was recorded a few times. The CDR3 loop is CASSEYASGTDTQYF. In nucleotides, the CDR3 is TGCGCCAGCAGTGAGTACGCTAGCGGGACAGATACGCAGTATTTT. The gene calls are TRBV10-1 and TRBJ2-3; 8 bases match TRBD2. The germline V gene encodes CDR1 WNHNN and CDR2 SYGVQD (reference sequence). This CDR3 contains 15 residues. Unmatched junction bases numbered 3, after V lost 1 base and J lost 3 bases.

The rearrangement joins TRBV20-1 to TRBJ2-7; D is possibly TRBD1 (5 bases). From germline, CDR1 is DFQATT and CDR2 SNEGSKA (reference sequence). Trimming left V 2 bases short and J 7 bases short, with 9 bases between. The CDR3 has 11 amino acids. CDR3 residues: CSARSGWEQYF. CDR3 DNA: TGCAGTGCTAGATCAGGGTGGGAGCAGTACTTC.